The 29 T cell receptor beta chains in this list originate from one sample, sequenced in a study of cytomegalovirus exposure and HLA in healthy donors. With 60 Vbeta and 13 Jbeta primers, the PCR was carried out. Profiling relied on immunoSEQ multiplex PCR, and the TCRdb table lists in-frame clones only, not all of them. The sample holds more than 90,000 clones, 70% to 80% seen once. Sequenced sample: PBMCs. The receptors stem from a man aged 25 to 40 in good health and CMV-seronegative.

The CDR3 nucleotides are TGTGCCAGCAGCCTGTCCCGAATTGGACGCGATCGGGGGACTGAAGCTTTCTTT. This gives the protein CASSLSRIGRDRGTEAFF. The chain is built from TRBV7-2 and TRBJ1-1; TRBD1 is a possible D gene (5 bases). Trimming took off 5 bases at V and 5 bases at J, with 27 bases between the two ends. Germline V lookup: CDR1 SGHTA, CDR2 FQGNSA. The CDR3 length is 18 residues.

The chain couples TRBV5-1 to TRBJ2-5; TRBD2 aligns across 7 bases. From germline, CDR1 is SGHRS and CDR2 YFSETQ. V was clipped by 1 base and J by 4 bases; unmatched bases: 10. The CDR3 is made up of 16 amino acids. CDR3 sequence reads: CASSLSGAVRSETQYF. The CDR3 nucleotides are TGCGCCAGCAGCTTGAGCGGGGCGGTAAGGTCAGAGACCCAGTACTTC.

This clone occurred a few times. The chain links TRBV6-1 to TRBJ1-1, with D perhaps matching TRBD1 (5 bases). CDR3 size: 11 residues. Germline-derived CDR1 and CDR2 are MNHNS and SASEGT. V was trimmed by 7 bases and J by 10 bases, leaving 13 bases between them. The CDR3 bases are TGTGCCAGCAAAAGACAGTTTGTAGCTTTCTTT. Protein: CASKRQFVAFF.

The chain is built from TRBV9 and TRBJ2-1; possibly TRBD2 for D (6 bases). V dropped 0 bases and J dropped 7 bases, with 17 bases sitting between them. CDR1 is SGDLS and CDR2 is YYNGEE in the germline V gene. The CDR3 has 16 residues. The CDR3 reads CASSVARRAGGNEQFF. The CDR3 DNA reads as TGTGCCAGCAGCGTAGCTCGCCGTGCTGGGGGGAATGAGCAGTTCTTC.

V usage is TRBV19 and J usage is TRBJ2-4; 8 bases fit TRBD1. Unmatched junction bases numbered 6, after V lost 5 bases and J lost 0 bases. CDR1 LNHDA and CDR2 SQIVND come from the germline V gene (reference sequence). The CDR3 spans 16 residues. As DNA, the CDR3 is TGTGCCAGTAGTGAAGGACAGGGTGTAGCCAAAAACATTCAGTACTTC. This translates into CASSEGQGVAKNIQYF.

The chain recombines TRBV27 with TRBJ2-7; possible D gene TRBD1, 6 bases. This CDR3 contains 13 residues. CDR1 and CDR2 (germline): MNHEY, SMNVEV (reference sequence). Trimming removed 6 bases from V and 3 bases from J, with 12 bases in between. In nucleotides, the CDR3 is TGTGCCAGCAGATACCAAGGGGGCTACGAGCAGTACTTC. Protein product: CASRYQGGYEQYF.

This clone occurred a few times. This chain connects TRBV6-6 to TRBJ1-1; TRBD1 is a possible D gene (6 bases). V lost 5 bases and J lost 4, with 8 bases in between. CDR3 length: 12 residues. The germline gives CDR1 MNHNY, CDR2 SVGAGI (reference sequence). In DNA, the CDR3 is TGTGCCAGCAGTCAACAGGGCACTGAAGCTTTCTTT. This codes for CASSQQGTEAFF.

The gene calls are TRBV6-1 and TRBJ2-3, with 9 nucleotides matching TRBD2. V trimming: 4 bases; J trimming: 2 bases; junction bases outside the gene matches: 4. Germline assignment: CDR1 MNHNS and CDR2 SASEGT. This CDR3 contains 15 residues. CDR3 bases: TGTGCCAGCAGTGTAGCGGGGGCGATCACAGATACGCAGTATTTT. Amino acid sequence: CASSVAGAITDTQYF.

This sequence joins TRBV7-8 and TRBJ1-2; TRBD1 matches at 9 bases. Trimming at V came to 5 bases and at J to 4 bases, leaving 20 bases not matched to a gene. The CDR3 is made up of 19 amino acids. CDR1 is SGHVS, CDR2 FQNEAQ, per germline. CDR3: CASSIGGVGTGTKLYGYTF. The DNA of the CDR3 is TGTGCCAGCAGCATTGGGGGGGTCGGGACAGGGACTAAACTCTATGGCTACACCTTC.

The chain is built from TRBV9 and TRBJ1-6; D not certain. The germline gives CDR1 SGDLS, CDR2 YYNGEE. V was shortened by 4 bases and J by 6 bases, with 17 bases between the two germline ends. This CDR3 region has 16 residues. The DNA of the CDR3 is TGTGCCAGCAGCCCGCGGGAGGGAATGGCTAATTCACCCCTCCACTTT. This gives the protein CASSPREGMANSPLHF.

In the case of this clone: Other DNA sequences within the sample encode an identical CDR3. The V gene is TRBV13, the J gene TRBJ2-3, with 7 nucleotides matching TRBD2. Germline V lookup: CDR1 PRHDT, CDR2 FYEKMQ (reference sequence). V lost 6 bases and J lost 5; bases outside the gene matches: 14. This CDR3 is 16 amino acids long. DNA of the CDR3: TGTGCCAGCAGTTTCCGAGCGGGGAGGGCCGGAGATACGCAGTATTTT. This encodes CASSFRAGRAGDTQYF.

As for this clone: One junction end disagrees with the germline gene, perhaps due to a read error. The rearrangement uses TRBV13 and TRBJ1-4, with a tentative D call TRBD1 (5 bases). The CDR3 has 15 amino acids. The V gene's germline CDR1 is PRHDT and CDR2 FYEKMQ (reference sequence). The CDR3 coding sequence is TGTGCCAGCAGCTTAGGGTTGGGGCTTAATGAAACACTGTTTTTT. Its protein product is CASSLGLGLNETLFF.

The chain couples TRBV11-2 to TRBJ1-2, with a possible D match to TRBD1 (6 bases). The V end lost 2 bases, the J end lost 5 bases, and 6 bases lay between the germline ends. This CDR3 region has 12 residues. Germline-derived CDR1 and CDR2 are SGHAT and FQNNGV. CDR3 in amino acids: CASSLQGYGYTF. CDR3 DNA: TGTGCCAGCAGCTTACAGGGGTATGGCTACACCTTC. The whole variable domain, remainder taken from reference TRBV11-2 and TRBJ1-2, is EAGVAQSPRYKIIEKRQSVAFWCNPISGHATLYWYQQILGQGPKLLIQFQNNGVVDDSQLPKDRFSAERLKGVDSTLKIQPAKLEDSAVYLCASSLQGYGYTFGSGTRLTVV.

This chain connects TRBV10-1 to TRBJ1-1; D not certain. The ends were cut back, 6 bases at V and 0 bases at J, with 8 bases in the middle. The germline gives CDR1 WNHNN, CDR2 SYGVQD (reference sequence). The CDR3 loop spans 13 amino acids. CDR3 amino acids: CASRKEMNTEAFF. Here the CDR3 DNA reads TGCGCCAGCAGGAAGGAGATGAACACTGAAGCTTTCTTT.

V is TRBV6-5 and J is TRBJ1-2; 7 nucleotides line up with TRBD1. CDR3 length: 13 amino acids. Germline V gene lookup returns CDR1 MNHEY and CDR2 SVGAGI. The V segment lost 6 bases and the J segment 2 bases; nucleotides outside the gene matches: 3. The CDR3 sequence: CASRSGQNYGYTF. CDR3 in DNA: TGTGCCAGCAGGTCGGGACAGAACTATGGCTACACCTTC.

The CDR3 coding sequence is TGTGCCAGCAGCTTAGATTACAGGACCTCTCCATACAATGAGCAGTTCTTC. Translating it yields CASSLDYRTSPYNEQFF. The rearrangement uses TRBV11-2 and TRBJ2-1, with TRBD1 as a possible D gene (5 bases). Deletions cut 0 bases from V and 4 bases from J, with 16 bases between. Germline V CDR1 and CDR2: SGHAT, FQNNGV. The length of the CDR3 is 17 residues. Complete variable domain (other parts from reference TRBV11-2 and TRBJ2-1): EAGVAQSPRYKIIEKRQSVAFWCNPISGHATLYWYQQILGQGPKLLIQFQNNGVVDDSQLPKDRFSAERLKGVDSTLKIQPAKLEDSAVYLCASSLDYRTSPYNEQFFGPGTRLTVL.

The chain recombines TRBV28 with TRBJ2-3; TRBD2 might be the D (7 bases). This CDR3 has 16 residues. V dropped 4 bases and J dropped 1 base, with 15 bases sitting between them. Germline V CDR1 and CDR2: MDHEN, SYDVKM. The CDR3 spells CASSSRGRARTDTQYF. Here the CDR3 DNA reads TGTGCCAGCAGTTCGCGGGGGCGGGCTCGCACAGATACGCAGTATTTT.

CDR3 sequence reads: CAGGTGYTEAFF. For the CDR3, the DNA is TGTGCCGGGGGGACAGGCTATACTGAAGCTTTCTTT. The chain combines TRBV2 with TRBJ1-1; TRBD1 aligns across 8 bases. Germline loops: CDR1 SNHLY, CDR2 FYNNEI. Trimming at V came to 11 bases and at J to 5 bases, leaving 7 bases not matched to a gene. This CDR3 is 12 amino acids long.

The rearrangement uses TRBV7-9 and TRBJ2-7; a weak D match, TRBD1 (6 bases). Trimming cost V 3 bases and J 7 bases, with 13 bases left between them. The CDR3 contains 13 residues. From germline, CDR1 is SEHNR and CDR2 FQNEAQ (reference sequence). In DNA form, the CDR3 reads TGTGCCAGCAGCTTTAGCACAGGGCGGGAGCAGTACGTC. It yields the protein CASSFSTGREQYV.

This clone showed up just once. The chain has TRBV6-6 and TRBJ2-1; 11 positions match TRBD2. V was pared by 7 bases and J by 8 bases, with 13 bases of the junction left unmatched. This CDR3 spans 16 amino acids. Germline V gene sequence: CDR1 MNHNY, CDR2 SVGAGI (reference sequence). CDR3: CASNPGLAGGTDEQFF. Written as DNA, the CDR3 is TGTGCCAGCAATCCAGGGCTAGCGGGGGGTACGGATGAGCAGTTCTTC.

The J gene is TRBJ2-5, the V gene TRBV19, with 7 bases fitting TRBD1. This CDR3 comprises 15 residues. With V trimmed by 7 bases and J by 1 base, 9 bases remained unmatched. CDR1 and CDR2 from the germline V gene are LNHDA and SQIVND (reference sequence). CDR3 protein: CASTSSRTGQETQYF. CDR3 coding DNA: TGTGCCAGTACGAGTTCTAGGACAGGCCAAGAGACCCAGTACTTC.

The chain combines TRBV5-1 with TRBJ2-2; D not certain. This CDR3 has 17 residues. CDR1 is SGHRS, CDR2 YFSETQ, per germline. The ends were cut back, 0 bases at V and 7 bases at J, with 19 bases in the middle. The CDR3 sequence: CASSLGLGGSKVGELFF. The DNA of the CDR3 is TGCGCCAGCAGCTTGGGGCTAGGCGGTTCTAAGGTCGGGGAGCTGTTTTTT.

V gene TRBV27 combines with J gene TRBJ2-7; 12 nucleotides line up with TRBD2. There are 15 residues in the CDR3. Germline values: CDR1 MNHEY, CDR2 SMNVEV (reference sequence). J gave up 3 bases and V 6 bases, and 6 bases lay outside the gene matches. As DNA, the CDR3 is TGTGCCAGCAGAGGACTAGCGGGGAGGTACTACGAGCAGTACTTC. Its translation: CASRGLAGRYYEQYF.

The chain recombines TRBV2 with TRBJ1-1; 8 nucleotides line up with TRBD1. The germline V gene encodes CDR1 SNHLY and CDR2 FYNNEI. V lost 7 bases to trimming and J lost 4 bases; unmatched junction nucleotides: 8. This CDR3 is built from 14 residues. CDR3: CASNRQGPGTEAFF. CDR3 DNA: TGTGCCAGCAATAGACAGGGGCCAGGCACTGAAGCTTTCTTT.

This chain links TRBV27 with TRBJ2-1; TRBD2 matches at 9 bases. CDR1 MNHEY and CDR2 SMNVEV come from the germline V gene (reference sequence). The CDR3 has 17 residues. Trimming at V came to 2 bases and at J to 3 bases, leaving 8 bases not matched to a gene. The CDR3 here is CASSLAVSRGGYNEQFF. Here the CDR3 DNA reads TGTGCCAGCAGTTTAGCGGTATCGCGGGGGGGCTACAATGAGCAGTTCTTC.

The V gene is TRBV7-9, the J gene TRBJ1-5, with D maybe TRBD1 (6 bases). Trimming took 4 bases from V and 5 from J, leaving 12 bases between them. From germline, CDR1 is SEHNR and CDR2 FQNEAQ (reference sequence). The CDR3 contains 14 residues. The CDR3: CASSSLNRDQPQHF. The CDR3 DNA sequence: TGTGCCAGCAGCTCCCTGAACAGGGATCAGCCCCAGCATTTT.

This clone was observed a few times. The CDR3: CASSLGVVAGGEQYF. The DNA for the CDR3 is TGCGCCAGCAGCTTGGGGGTGGTAGCGGGGGGCGAGCAGTACTTC. The chain uses TRBV5-1 and TRBJ2-7; TRBD2 matches 10 bases. CDR3 length: 15 residues. The germline gives CDR1 SGHRS, CDR2 YFSETQ. V trimming: 0 bases; J trimming: 6 bases; junction bases outside the gene matches: 6. The full variable domain, rest sourced from reference TRBV5-1 and TRBJ2-7, is KAGVTQTPRYLIKTRGQQVTLSCSPISGHRSVSWYQQTPGQGLQFLFEYFSETQRNKGNFPGRFSGRQFSNSRSEMNVSTLELGDSALYLCASSLGVVAGGEQYFGPGTRLTVT.

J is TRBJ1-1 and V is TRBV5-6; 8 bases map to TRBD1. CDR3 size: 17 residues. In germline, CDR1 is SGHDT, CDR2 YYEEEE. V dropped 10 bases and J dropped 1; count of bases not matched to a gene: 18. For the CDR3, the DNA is TGTGCCGGATCGACGAACTGGACCAGGGGGCGGAACACTGAAGCTTTCTTT. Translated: CAGSTNWTRGRNTEAFF.

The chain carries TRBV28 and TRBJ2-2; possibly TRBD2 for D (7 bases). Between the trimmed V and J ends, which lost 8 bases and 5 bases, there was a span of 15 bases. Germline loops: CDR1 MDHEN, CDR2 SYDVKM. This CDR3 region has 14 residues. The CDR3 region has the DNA TGTGCCAGCGAGGGGGGGAGAATAACCGGGGAGCTGTTTTTT. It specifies CASEGGRITGELFF.